This T cell receptor (beta chain) was sequenced for a study of regulatory T cells in long-lasting Graves disease. Points from the study as a whole: TRBV28, TRBJ1-2 and TRBJ2-5 were segments that persistent disease favored.

There are many counts of this clonotype. What it binds is unknown. The CDR3 is 17 residues long. The ends lost 10 bases at V and 5 bases at J; junction bases unmatched: 14. The V gene's germline CDR1 is SEHNR and CDR2 FQNEAQ (reference sequence). Time point specified: newly diagnosed GD, antithyroid drugs for less than 3 months. Generation of the TCR library employed RNA extracted from PBMCs. Assembly of TCR beta libraries relied on iRepertoire HTBI primers together with Arm-PCR of CDR3 regions. A single record per CDR3 protein comes from TCRdb applying MiXCR to the multiplex PCR reads. The table records approximately 480,000 distinct CDR3 sequences, around 15% of them present only once. This same sample was also taken into another study, of T cells in Graves' hyperthyroidism and ophthalmopathy. That report adds: The study defined stable Graves' hyperthyroidism as no ophthalmopathy progression within 18 months. With the HTBI primer set, the TCR CDR3 went through a first round of RT-PCR.

The material sequenced was peripheral blood mononuclear cells (PBMCs), taken at new diagnosis, from a patient treated with antithyroid drugs. The rearrangement joins TRBV7-9 to TRBJ2-1, with 13 positions matching TRBD2. This sequence was found in a man in his forties with Graves disease. In DNA, the CDR3 is TGTGCCACCATTAGTGGGGACGGGACTAGCGGGGACAATGAGCAGTTCTTC. This encodes CATISGDGTSGDNEQFF.